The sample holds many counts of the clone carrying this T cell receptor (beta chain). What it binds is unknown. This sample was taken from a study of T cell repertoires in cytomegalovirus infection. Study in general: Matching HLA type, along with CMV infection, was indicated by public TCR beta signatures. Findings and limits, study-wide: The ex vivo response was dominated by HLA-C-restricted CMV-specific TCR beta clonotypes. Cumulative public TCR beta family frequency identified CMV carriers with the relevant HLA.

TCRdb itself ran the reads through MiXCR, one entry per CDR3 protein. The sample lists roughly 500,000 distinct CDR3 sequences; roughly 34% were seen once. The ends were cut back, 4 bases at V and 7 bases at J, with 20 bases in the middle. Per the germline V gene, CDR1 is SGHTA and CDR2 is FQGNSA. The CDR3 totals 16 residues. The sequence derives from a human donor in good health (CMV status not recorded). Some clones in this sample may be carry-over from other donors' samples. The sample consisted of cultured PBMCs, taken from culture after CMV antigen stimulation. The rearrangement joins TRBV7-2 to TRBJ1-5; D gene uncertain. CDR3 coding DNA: TGTGCCAGCAGCTCGATGGGAGGCTCCACGAGCCAGCCCCAGCATTTT. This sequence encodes CASSSMGGSTSQPQHF.